The clone carrying this T cell receptor beta chain showed up just once. Antigen specificity is unknown. Amplification used 60 Vbeta primers and 13 Jbeta primers. This table comes from immunoSEQ multiplex PCR, and its TCRdb copy is limited to in-frame clones, with some not included. The repertoire holds under 250,000 clones, with approximately 78% as singletons. This specimen belongs to a study of cytomegalovirus exposure and HLA in healthy donors. Study conclusions and caveats: Near-uniform donor sequencing depth was presumed by presence/absence analyses. Later findings reportedly placed an Asian-associated ancestry cluster below the approximately 670-donor mean for N-insertions. Earlier analysis yielded a pattern in which most TCR beta V segments were productive about 90% or about 30% of the time.

The germline CDR1 and CDR2 sequences are SNHLY and FYNNEI. The CDR3 spans 14 residues. V was shortened by 3 bases and J by 5 bases, with 11 bases between the two germline ends. The receptor was derived from a male donor in good health and CMV-seronegative. The sample consisted of PBMCs. V and J are TRBV2 and TRBJ1-5, with D possibly being TRBD1 (6 bases). The CDR3 sequence: CASSDREGDQPQHF. The CDR3 bases are TGTGCCAGCAGTGACAGGGAGGGGGATCAGCCCCAGCATTTT.